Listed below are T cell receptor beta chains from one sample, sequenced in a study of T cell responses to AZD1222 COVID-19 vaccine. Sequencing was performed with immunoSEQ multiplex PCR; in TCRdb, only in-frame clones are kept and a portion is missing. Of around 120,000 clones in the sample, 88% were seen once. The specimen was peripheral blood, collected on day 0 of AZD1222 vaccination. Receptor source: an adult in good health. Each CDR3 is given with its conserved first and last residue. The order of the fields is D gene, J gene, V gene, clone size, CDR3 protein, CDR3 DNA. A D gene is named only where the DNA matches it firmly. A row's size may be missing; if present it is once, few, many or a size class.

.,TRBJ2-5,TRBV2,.,CASSESGDETQYF,TGTGCCAGCAGTGAGTCAGGGGACGAGACCCAGTACTTC
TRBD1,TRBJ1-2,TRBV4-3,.,CASSQGRDSTYGYTF,TGCGCCAGCAGCCAGGGGAGGGACAGCACATATGGCTACACCTTC
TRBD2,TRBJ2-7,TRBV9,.,CASSVLAGGSYEQYF,TGTGCCAGCAGCGTACTAGCGGGGGGGTCCTACGAGCAGTACTTC
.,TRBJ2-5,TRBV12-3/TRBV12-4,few,CASSSQETQYF,TGTGCCAGCAGTTCGCAAGAGACCCAGTACTTC
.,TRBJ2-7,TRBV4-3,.,CASSQDRHSGLYEQYF,TGCGCCAGCAGCCAAGATCGGCACAGCGGTCTCTACGAGCAGTACTTC
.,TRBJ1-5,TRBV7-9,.,CATSIGTSDGLAQHF,TGTGCTACTTCCATAGGGACATCCGACGGGTTGGCCCAGCATTTT
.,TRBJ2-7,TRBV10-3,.,CAISESKPGEYEQYF,TGTGCCATCAGTGAGTCGAAGCCCGGGGAGTACGAGCAGTACTTC
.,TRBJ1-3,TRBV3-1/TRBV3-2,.,CASSPGRHSGNTIYF,TGTGCCAGCAGCCCGGGACGGCACTCTGGAAACACCATATATTTT
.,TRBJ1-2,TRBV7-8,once,CASSLRQGDGYTF,TGTGCCAGCAGCTTGCGTCAGGGAGATGGCTACACCTTC
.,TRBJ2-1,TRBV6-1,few,CASSEDPSSYNEQFF,TGTGCCAGCAGTGAAGACCCCAGCTCCTACAATGAGCAGTTCTTC
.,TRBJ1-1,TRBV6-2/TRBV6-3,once,CASSYSLAGRPPTEAFF,TGTGCCAGCAGTTACTCGTTGGCGGGTCGGCCTCCCACTGAAGCTTTCTTT
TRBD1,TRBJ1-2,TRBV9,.,CASSDGQGSNGYTF,TGTGCCAGCAGCGACGGACAGGGTAGTAATGGCTACACCTTC
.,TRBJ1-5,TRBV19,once,CASSPSWTSNQPQHF,TGTGCCAGTAGTCCCTCGTGGACAAGCAATCAGCCCCAGCATTTT
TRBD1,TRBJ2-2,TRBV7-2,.,CASSLEPGQAPGTGELFF,TGTGCCAGCAGCTTAGAACCCGGACAGGCCCCTGGAACCGGGGAGCTGTTTTTT
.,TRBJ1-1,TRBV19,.,CASLTGTVNTEAFF,TGTGCCAGTCTTACCGGGACGGTGAACACTGAAGCTTTCTTT
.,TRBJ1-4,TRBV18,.,CASSPVTGFNEKLFF,TGTGCCAGCTCACCGGTAACAGGGTTCAATGAAAAACTGTTTTTT
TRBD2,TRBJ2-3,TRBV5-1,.,CASSLVSGVADTQYF,TGCGCCAGCAGCTTGGTTAGCGGGGTTGCAGATACGCAGTATTTT
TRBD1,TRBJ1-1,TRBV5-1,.,CASSLTQGVSEAFF,TGCGCCAGCAGCTTGACACAGGGGGTTTCTGAAGCTTTCTTT
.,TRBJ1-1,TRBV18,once,CASSPLEGTEAFF,TGTGCCAGCTCACCACTGGAGGGCACTGAAGCTTTCTTT
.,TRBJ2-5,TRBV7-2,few,CASSLSPQETQYF,TGTGCCAGCAGCCTATCCCCCCAAGAGACCCAGTACTTC
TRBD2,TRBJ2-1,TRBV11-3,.,CASSLHSGGVNEQFF,TGTGCCAGCAGCTTACATAGCGGGGGGGTAAATGAGCAGTTCTTC
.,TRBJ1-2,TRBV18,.,CASSPPPATYGYTF,TGTGCCAGCTCACCACCGCCGGCGACCTATGGCTACACCTTC
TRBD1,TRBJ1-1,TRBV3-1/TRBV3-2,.,CASSQDRDSEAFF,TGTGCCAGCAGCCAGGACCGGGACAGTGAAGCTTTCTTT
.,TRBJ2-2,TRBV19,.,CASITGPYTGELFF,TGTGCCAGTATTACGGGACCCTACACCGGGGAGCTGTTTTTT
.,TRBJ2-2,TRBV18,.,CASSHRDTGELFF,TGTGCCAGCTCCCACAGAGACACCGGGGAGCTGTTTTTT
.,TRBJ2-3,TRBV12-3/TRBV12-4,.,CASSLSSDTQYF,TGTGCCAGCAGTTTATCCTCAGATACGCAGTATTTT
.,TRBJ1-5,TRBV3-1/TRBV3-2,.,CASSPMAGQPQHF,TGTGCCAGCAGCCCAATGGCCGGCCAGCCCCAGCATTTT
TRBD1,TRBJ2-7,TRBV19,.,CASSQQGANYEQYF,TGTGCCAGTAGCCAACAGGGGGCAAATTACGAGCAGTACTTC
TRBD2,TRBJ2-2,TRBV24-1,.,CATSDTRGTRSTGELFF,TGTGCCACCAGTGATACACGGGGGACTAGAAGCACCGGGGAGCTGTTTTTT